What follows describes a single T cell receptor beta chain. Its antigen is not yet known. No base quality values were provided; no much bigger clone lies one nucleotide off. Sequences SGHNT (CDR1) and YYREEE (CDR2) are obtained from the germline V gene (reference sequence). A distance of 15 bases separates the germline ends of V and J, which lose 5 bases and 0 bases respectively. The CDR3 numbers 15 residues from cysteine through phenylalanine. Only CDR3 DNA remains: 45 bases, in frame from the first base. TCR CDR3 regions were amplified from genomic DNA by multiplex PCR using the deep immunoSEQ assay. Extracted genomic DNA from each cell subset was spread evenly across all wells of several immunoSEQ 96-well plates, with each plate serving as a replicate. For unsorted PBMC, each replicate PCR was loaded with approximately 300 ng genomic DNA, equivalent to 30,000 or so T cell genomes. Ten immunoSEQ deep assay plates were used to sequence unsorted PBMC genomic DNA. Purified libraries were quantified with a Qubit 3.0 fluorometer, sized on a Bioanalyzer 2100, and re-quantified with the KAPA Library Quantification kit. Every immunoSEQ 96-well plate was sequenced on a dedicated single-read 150-cycle Illumina NextSeq 550 flow cell. The authors processed their data as follows. Because only junctional sequences without quality scores were contained in the immunoSEQ output, filtering matching that applied to full-length reads could not be performed. Sequences were annotated with PyIR, a Python wrapper for IgBLAST v1.9, using IMGT germline references to assign V/J genes and CDR3. Any read was removed if the V/J assignment was weak (E-value above 1e-6), the CDR3 was missing, or the read contained stop codons, out-of-frame junctions, or ambiguous translated residues. V3J clonotypes were defined as sequences sharing the same inferred V gene, J gene, and CDR3 amino acid sequence. Percentage overlap between repertoires was calculated by dividing the number of shared unique clonotypes by the size of the smaller repertoire. Three approaches were used to assess repertoire richness: RTK rarefaction, the Chao1 estimator, and Recon v2.1 estimates of unobserved clonotypes. This is the immuneACCESS table as TCRdb keeps it, with only in-frame sequences that have V and J called. A part of the clones is gone; compared with another copy, unresolved V genes explain less than half, and the rest is unexplained. That table gives V, J and clone size, and the DNA gave D and trimming. Counted in this sample were about 470,000 clones; around 79% of them appeared once. About 12% of the sample belongs to the ten largest clones.

This sample was included in a study of shared clonotypes between healthy human individuals (TCRdb year 2020). General notes on the study: The cohort included three men and two women between 18 and 49 years of age. To estimate repertoire size and how much clonotypes are shared between individuals, the study performed deep sequencing of blood TCR repertoires from a handful of healthy adults. Different laboratories and diverse techniques were used to prepare libraries and sequence TCR repertoires, to increase sequencing depth and limit assay-specific biases. Between about 0.9 and 9 billion PBMCs per donor were obtained by leukapheresis. Overall results and qualifications from the work: Sampling was limited to blood, and TCR repertoires in tissue likely differ from TCR repertoires in blood. Because the study included only a small number of donors, the genetic and exposure-history diversity represented was limited. Pairwise subsampling led to the expectation that sequencing depth would affect the degree of clonotype sharing among donors.

Donors were healthy HIV-negative adults with no recently reported acute infections or vaccinations. All donors were Caucasian adults living in Nashville, Tennessee, USA. For unsorted samples, tens of millions of PBMCs were counted, and genomic DNA was extracted using the QIAamp DNA Blood Mini kit. After blood collection by leukapheresis, PBMCs were isolated using Ficoll-Histopaque density gradient centrifugation and then cryopreserved in the vapor phase of liquid nitrogen. The receptor's source is a woman between 40 and 50 years old in good health. Some clones in this sample may be carry-over from other donors' samples. The chain couples TRBV5-4 to TRBJ2-7, with the D assignment possibly TRBD1 or TRBD2, given 5 matching bases for each. Specimen: PBMCs. The base sequence is TGTGCCAGCAGGAGGGAGCAGGGCCTCTCCTACGAGCAGTACTTC. This yields the protein CASRREQGLSYEQYF.